This passage covers 22 T cell receptor beta chains from one sample sequenced in a study of blood T cell repertoires in COVID-19. Method: immunoSEQ multiplex PCR; TCRdb's copy keeps in-frame clones and lacks some. Of 150,000 or so clones in the sample, 85% to 95% were seen once. The material sequenced was peripheral blood. These receptors originate from a woman in her sixties or seventies with COVID-19, enrolled during active disease.

The chain is built from TRBV9 and TRBJ1-1; no reliable D call. Germline V lookup: CDR1 SGDLS, CDR2 YYNGEE. The CDR3 totals 16 residues. Trimming shortened V by 0 bases and J by 0 bases, and 12 bases separated the two germline ends. The CDR3 DNA reads as TGTGCCAGCAGCGTAGGAATTGCAGGATTGAACACTGAAGCTTTCTTT. Protein sequence: CASSVGIAGLNTEAFF.

The V call is TRBV7-2, the J call TRBJ2-5; D is possibly TRBD2 (6 bases). Trimming removed 5 bases from V and 4 bases from J, with 14 bases in between. Germline CDR1 and CDR2: SGHTA and FQGNSA. The CDR3 is 14 residues long. Here the CDR3 reads CASSPHSGRETQYF. The CDR3 DNA reads as TGTGCCAGCAGCCCCCATTCCGGGAGAGAGACCCAGTACTTC.

The V call is TRBV27, the J call TRBJ1-6, with 7 bases matching TRBD1. The junction had 8 bases not matched to a gene; V was cut back by 5 bases and J by 7 bases. CDR1 MNHEY and CDR2 SMNVEV come from the germline V gene (reference sequence). This CDR3 is built from 15 residues. The CDR3 DNA sequence: TGTGCCAGCAGTATACTACAGGGGAGGAATTCACCCCTCCACTTT. The encoded protein is CASSILQGRNSPLHF.

As DNA, the CDR3 is TGTGCCATCAGTGAGTCTAGCGGGGGCCAAGAGACCCAGTACTTC. It translates to CAISESSGGQETQYF. J is TRBJ2-5 and V is TRBV10-3, with 9 bases aligning to TRBD2. The germline gives CDR1 ENHRY, CDR2 SYGVKD. J was trimmed by 1 base and V by 0 bases; bases with no gene match: 0. This CDR3 has 15 residues.

The chain carries TRBV7-2 and TRBJ1-3, with D maybe TRBD1 (5 bases). The length of the CDR3 is 15 residues. From germline, CDR1 is SGHTA and CDR2 FQGNSA. With 5 bases removed from V and 0 bases from J, the gap between germline ends came to 11 bases. The CDR3 sequence: CASSPGHFSGNTIYF. The CDR3 DNA follows: TGTGCCAGCAGCCCCGGACATTTCTCTGGAAACACCATATATTTT.

The DNA of the CDR3 is TGCAGCGTTCGGACAGGGGGCTCCACTGAAGCTTTCTTT. It yields the protein CSVRTGGSTEAFF. The V gene is TRBV29-1, the J gene TRBJ1-1, with 11 bases aligning to TRBD1. The CDR3 runs 13 residues. The germline V gene has CDR1 SQVTM and CDR2 ANQGSEA. V lost 5 bases, J lost 4 bases, and 3 bases stayed unmatched.

The chain uses TRBV18 and TRBJ1-3; 8 bases align to TRBD1. CDR3 size: 18 residues. The J segment lost 0 bases and the V segment lost 3 bases, leaving 10 bases of the junction unmatched. Germline CDR1 is KGHSH and CDR2 is LQKENI. For the CDR3, the DNA is TGTGCCAGCTCACCTCGCCCCGGGACAGGTTTCTCTGGAAACACCATATATTTT. It translates to CASSPRPGTGFSGNTIYF. Full variable domain (outside the CDR3, taken from reference TRBV18 and TRBJ1-3): NAGVMQNPRHLVRRRGQEARLRCSPMKGHSHVYWYRQLPEEGLKFMVYLQKENIIDESGMPKERFSAEFPKEGPSILRIQQVVRGDSAAYFCASSPRPGTGFSGNTIYFGEGSWLTVV.

The chain recombines TRBV20-1 with TRBJ1-6; maybe TRBD1 (6 bases). Trimming took off 4 bases at V and 14 bases at J, with 9 bases between the two ends. Germline V gene lookup returns CDR1 DFQATT and CDR2 SNEGSKA (reference sequence). The CDR3 has 10 residues. The CDR3 reads CSAMDSTLHF. The CDR3 DNA is TGCAGTGCTATGGACAGCACCCTCCACTTT.

This sequence joins TRBV28 and TRBJ1-1, with 7 bases lining up with TRBD1. Germline trimming cut 2 bases from V and 6 bases from J; bases unmatched to any gene: 6. This CDR3 is built from 14 residues. The germline CDR1 and CDR2 sequences are MDHEN and SYDVKM. The CDR3 DNA is TGTGCCAGCAGTTTAAGGGTACAGGGGCCTGAAGCTTTCTTT. It specifies CASSLRVQGPEAFF.

This chain connects TRBV4-2 to TRBJ2-3; 8 nucleotides agree with TRBD1. Germline loops: CDR1 LGHNA, CDR2 YNFKEQ. This CDR3 contains 15 residues. The J segment lost 0 bases and the V segment lost 4 bases, leaving 3 bases of the junction unmatched. CDR3 sequence (DNA): TGTGCCAGCAGCCCCCGGACAGGGAGCACAGATACGCAGTATTTT. This gives the protein CASSPRTGSTDTQYF.

The CDR3 DNA reads as TGTGCCAGCAGCGAGCCCAGGACAGGTCTGAACTATGGCTACACCTTC. It yields the protein CASSEPRTGLNYGYTF. The chain links TRBV9 to TRBJ1-2; 7 bases map to TRBD1. CDR1 is SGDLS and CDR2 is YYNGEE in the germline V gene. CDR3 size: 16 residues. Trimming removed 3 bases from V and 2 bases from J; junction bases left unmatched: 10.

The J gene is TRBJ1-2, the V gene TRBV10-3; 7 nucleotides match TRBD1. Germline CDR1 reads ENHRY; CDR2 reads SYGVKD. This CDR3 comprises 15 residues. The junction had 15 bases not matched to a gene; V was cut back by 6 bases and J by 8 bases. In DNA, the CDR3 is TGTGCCATCAGGCAGGTTACAAGGGGGCAAGGAGGCTACACCTTC. It yields the protein CAIRQVTRGQGGYTF.

This clone was observed a few times. CDR3 sequence reads: CASSEQGMMDEKLFF. The CDR3 DNA follows: TGTGCCAGCAGTGAGCAGGGAATGATGGATGAAAAACTGTTTTTT. The J gene is TRBJ1-4, the V gene TRBV6-6; D might be TRBD1 (5 bases). V was cut by 5 bases and J by 6 bases, with 16 bases left in between. This CDR3 comprises 15 residues. Per the germline V gene, CDR1 is MNHNY and CDR2 is SVGAGI (reference sequence).

The chain joins TRBV3-1 (or the pseudogene TRBV3-2) to TRBJ1-4; no clear D. The CDR3 runs to 14 residues. Looked up from germline, CDR1 is LGHDT and CDR2 is YNNKEL (reference sequence). Trimming left V 7 bases short and J 0 bases short, with 9 bases between. The CDR3 DNA is TGTGCCAGCACACAGATCGCAACTAATGAAAAACTGTTTTTT. Translated: CASTQIATNEKLFF.

This chain connects TRBV19 to TRBJ2-3; D unresolved. CDR3 length: 14 amino acids. Trimming stripped 7 bases from V and 2 bases from J, with 13 bases between. The V gene's germline CDR1 is LNHDA and CDR2 SQIVND (reference sequence). CDR3 nucleotides: TGTGCCAGTATCCAATCTGGCAACACAGATACGCAGTATTTT. Its protein product is CASIQSGNTDTQYF. Using reference TRBV19 and TRBJ2-3 for the parts outside the CDR3, the full variable domain is DGGITQSPKYLFRKEGQNVTLSCEQNLNHDAMYWYRQDPGQGLRLIYYSQIVNDFQKGDIAEGYSVSREKKESFPLTVTSAQKNPTAFYLCASIQSGNTDTQYFGPGTRLTVL.

The rearrangement links TRBV7-2 to TRBJ2-2, with a possible D match to TRBD1 (6 bases). The CDR3 has 15 amino acids. Looked up from germline, CDR1 is SGHTA and CDR2 is FQGNSA. The V end lost 5 bases, the J end lost 5 bases, and 15 bases lay between the germline ends. CDR3 DNA: TGTGCCAGCAGCCAACAGGGTTTGGTGACCGGGGAGCTGTTTTTT. This gives the protein CASSQQGLVTGELFF. Based on the CDR3 plus reference TRBV7-2 and TRBJ2-2, the full variable domain is GAGVSQSPSNKVTEKGKDVELRCDPISGHTALYWYRQSLGQGLEFLIYFQGNSAPDKSGLPSDRFSAERTGGSVSTLTIQRTQQEDSAVYLCASSQQGLVTGELFFGEGSRLTVL.

The J gene is TRBJ1-2, the V gene TRBV27, with 10 bases identical to TRBD1. The CDR3 sequence is 15 residues long. Germline assignment: CDR1 MNHEY and CDR2 SMNVEV (reference sequence). V gave up 3 bases and J gave up 7 bases; unmatched junction bases: 8. CDR3 region: CASSLTGQGGFGYTF. The CDR3 DNA follows: TGTGCCAGCAGTTTGACTGGACAGGGGGGGTTTGGCTACACCTTC.

This chain links TRBV7-8 with TRBJ1-1; D is unclear. Germline V lookup: CDR1 SGHVS, CDR2 FQNEAQ. Trimming pared 5 bases from V and 6 bases from J, leaving 13 bases between. CDR3 length equals 13 residues. The CDR3 is CASSPTARSEAFF. CDR3 bases: TGTGCCAGCAGCCCCACCGCGCGGTCTGAAGCTTTCTTT.

The chain is built from TRBV7-2 and TRBJ1-5; the D gene is possibly TRBD1 (6 bases). Trimming cost V 5 bases and J 2 bases, with 13 bases left between them. This CDR3 has 15 residues. Germline CDR1 and CDR2: SGHTA and FQGNSA. CDR3 protein: CASSPIGGGNQPQHF. In nucleotides, the CDR3 is TGTGCCAGCAGCCCCATTGGGGGCGGCAATCAGCCCCAGCATTTT.

This clone occurred once. This sequence joins TRBV5-4 and TRBJ1-1; D is uncertain. From germline, CDR1 is SGHNT and CDR2 YYREEE (reference sequence). Trimming took off 0 bases at V and 3 bases at J, with 9 bases between the two ends. The length of the CDR3 is 14 residues. In DNA, the CDR3 is TGTGCCAGCAGCTTGGCCGGCAGGCACACTGAAGCTTTCTTT. As protein: CASSLAGRHTEAFF.

In this sample, this clone turned up once. The chain recombines TRBV6-5 with TRBJ1-3; TRBD1 might be the D (5 bases). The V end was cut by 6 bases, the J end by 11 bases, with 20 bases between. Germline V gene data show CDR1 as MNHEY and CDR2 as SVGAGI. The CDR3 is made up of 14 amino acids. CDR3 coding DNA: TGTGCCAGCAGAGGGACTTACTCTGGAAATGCCATATATTTT. Protein product: CASRGTYSGNAIYF.

The chain uses TRBV15 and TRBJ1-2, with 7 bases fitting TRBD1. Trimming cost V 2 bases and J 0 bases; bases outside gene matches: 3. Germline CDR1 reads LNHNV; CDR2 reads YYDKDF (reference sequence). CDR3 length: 15 residues. This CDR3 reads CATSRRTGSNYGYTF. CDR3 sequence (DNA): TGTGCCACCAGCAGAAGGACAGGATCTAACTATGGCTACACCTTC.